Following are 31 T cell receptor beta chains from one sample sequenced in a study of shared clonotypes between healthy human individuals. The protocol was immunoSEQ multiplex PCR, while the TCRdb copy is restricted to in-frame clones and leaves out a portion. The repertoire holds roughly 550,000 clones, around 95% seen once, with roughly 0.1% in the top ten. CD45RO-negative cells were positively selected for CCR7, leaving out terminally differentiated effector memory CD45RA+ cells. Sample: naive CD8+ T cells sorted from blood. These receptors all come from a young woman in good health.

This chain uses TRBV10-3 with TRBJ2-1; D is perhaps TRBD2 (6 bases). V lost 0 bases and J 9 bases, leaving 33 bases between the germline ends. This CDR3 has 21 amino acids. Germline CDR1 and CDR2: ENHRY and SYGVKD. CDR3 in amino acids: CAISESVDPIREYPENFEQFF. CDR3 in DNA: TGTGCCATCAGTGAGTCGGTGGACCCAATTCGGGAGTATCCCGAAAACTTTGAGCAGTTCTTC.

The CDR3 region is CASSTWTSGSSETQYF. The CDR3 nucleotides are TGTGCCAGCAGCACTTGGACTAGCGGGAGTTCGGAGACCCAGTACTTC. The rearrangement joins TRBV9 to TRBJ2-5, with 13 positions matching TRBD2. The V segment lost 4 bases and the J segment 5 bases; nucleotides outside the gene matches: 8. Germline V gives CDR1 SGDLS, CDR2 YYNGEE. The CDR3 runs 16 residues.

The J gene is TRBJ2-5, the V gene TRBV7-8; D uncertain. V lost 5 bases to trimming and J lost 5 bases, with 9 bases between them. Germline V lookup: CDR1 SGHVS, CDR2 FQNEAQ. The length of the CDR3 is 12 residues. The DNA for the CDR3 is TGTGCCAGCAGCCTCGCGATGGAGACCCAGTACTTC. Its protein product is CASSLAMETQYF.

The gene calls are TRBV9 and TRBJ2-7; 7 nucleotides match TRBD1. The CDR3 has 15 amino acids. Germline V lookup: CDR1 SGDLS, CDR2 YYNGEE. V shed 0 bases, J shed 4 bases, and the junction held 7 bases outside the gene matches. The CDR3 reads CASSVEWTGLYEQYF. CDR3 bases: TGTGCCAGCAGCGTAGAGTGGACAGGCTTATACGAGCAGTACTTC.

This clone occurred once. Other DNA sequences in the same sample also yield this CDR3. The genes are TRBV7-9 and TRBJ2-3; D call uncertain. From germline, CDR1 is SEHNR and CDR2 FQNEAQ (reference sequence). CDR3 length: 11 amino acids. Trimming took off 4 bases at V and 3 bases at J, with 2 bases between the two ends. The CDR3 DNA follows: TGTGCCAGCAGCTATACAGATACGCAGTATTTT. This sequence encodes CASSYTDTQYF.

The chain carries TRBV9 and TRBJ2-7, with 9 bases identical to TRBD2. Trimming cost V 0 bases and J 4 bases; bases outside gene matches: 8. The CDR3 contains 16 residues. From germline, CDR1 is SGDLS and CDR2 YYNGEE. CDR3 DNA: TGTGCCAGCAGCGTAGGGTCCCTCGCGGGAGGGTACGAGCAGTACTTC. This codes for CASSVGSLAGGYEQYF.

The gene calls are TRBV29-1 and TRBJ1-2; D is undetermined. The germline V and J ends were trimmed by 4 bases and 10 bases, with 13 bases remaining between them. Germline lookup yields CDR1 SQVTM and CDR2 ANQGSEA. This CDR3 contains 11 residues. CDR3 loop: CSVVDGPLYTF. In nucleotides, the CDR3 is TGCAGCGTTGTGGACGGTCCTCTCTACACCTTC.

The V and J genes are TRBV27 and TRBJ2-7, with 9 bases identical to TRBD2. The germline gives CDR1 MNHEY, CDR2 SMNVEV (reference sequence). Trimming at V came to 6 bases and at J to 4 bases, leaving 10 bases not matched to a gene. This CDR3 is built from 15 residues. The CDR3 spells CASRRVAGAIYEQYF. CDR3 bases: TGTGCCAGCAGGCGCGTAGCGGGAGCTATTTACGAGCAGTACTTC.

This chain joins TRBV28 and TRBJ2-7, with D possibly being TRBD2 (6 bases). Trimming stripped 5 bases from V and 0 bases from J, with 8 bases between. This CDR3 is 13 amino acids long. Germline V gene data show CDR1 as MDHEN and CDR2 as SYDVKM. The CDR3 sequence is CASSAGSSYEQYF. The CDR3 DNA reads as TGTGCCAGCAGTGCGGGGAGCTCCTACGAGCAGTACTTC.

The rearrangement joins TRBV11-2 to TRBJ2-1; the D is unclear. The V and J ends lost 2 bases and 4 bases respectively, with 15 bases between them. The CDR3 length is 16 residues. From germline, CDR1 is SGHAT and CDR2 FQNNGV. CDR3 amino acids: CASSLSLSAEYNEQFF. The CDR3 DNA reads TGTGCCAGCAGCTTAAGCCTGAGCGCCGAATACAATGAGCAGTTCTTC.

CDR3 amino acids: CASSFTGNSNQPQHF. Here the CDR3 DNA reads TGTGCCAGCAGTTTCACAGGGAATAGCAATCAGCCCCAGCATTTT. J is TRBJ1-5 and V is TRBV6-5, with a tentative D call TRBD1 (6 bases). Germline V gene data show CDR1 as MNHEY and CDR2 as SVGAGI. The CDR3 loop spans 15 amino acids. V was cut by 4 bases and J by 0 bases, with 10 bases left in between.

The chain carries TRBV15 and TRBJ1-1; 8 nucleotides match TRBD1. The V gene end was trimmed by 10 bases and the J gene end by 0 bases; junction bases not matched to a gene: 10. The CDR3 has 15 amino acids. The germline V gene encodes CDR1 LNHNV and CDR2 YYDKDF (reference sequence). In DNA form, the CDR3 reads TGTGCCAGCCGGGAAAGCAGGGGGCTGAACACTGAAGCTTTCTTT. This codes for CASRESRGLNTEAFF. Using reference TRBV15 and TRBJ1-1 for the parts outside the CDR3, the full variable domain is DAMVIQNPRYQVTQFGKPVTLSCSQTLNHNVMYWYQQKSSQAPKLLFHYYDKDFNNEADTPDNFQSRRPNTSFCFLDIRSPGLGDTAMYLCASRESRGLNTEAFFGQGTRLTVV.

V usage is TRBV5-3 and J usage is TRBJ2-1, with 7 bases fitting TRBD2. TRBV5-3 is recorded as an ORF, its role being uncertain. V lost 0 bases, J lost 2 bases, and 8 bases stayed unmatched. The CDR3 loop spans 17 amino acids. The CDR3 nucleotides read TGTGCCAGAAGCTTGGAGGGGCGGGAGAGTCCCTACAATGAGCAGTTCTTC. Residues: CARSLEGRESPYNEQFF.

CDR3 amino acids: CASMGRQRGGETQYF. The CDR3 region has the DNA TGCGCCAGCATGGGGAGGCAGCGGGGCGGAGAGACCCAGTACTTC. The rearrangement links TRBV10-2 to TRBJ2-5; TRBD2 matches at 7 bases. Germline V gene lookup returns CDR1 WSHSY and CDR2 SAAADI. V shed 7 bases and J 4 bases; nucleotides not matched to a gene: 12. The CDR3 has 15 amino acids.

J is TRBJ1-1 and V is TRBV30; D unresolved. The CDR3 has 15 residues. V was trimmed by 0 bases and J by 0 bases, leaving 11 bases between them. Germline V gene lookup returns CDR1 GTSNPN and CDR2 SVGIG (reference sequence). The CDR3 region has the DNA TGTGCCTGGAGTGTATTGAGCAGCTTGAACACTGAAGCTTTCTTT. Its translation: CAWSVLSSLNTEAFF.

In regard to this clone: This sample includes further DNA sequences coding for the same CDR3. The chain has TRBV5-6 and TRBJ2-7; D unresolved. CDR3 size: 13 residues. Trimming pared 4 bases from V and 0 bases from J, leaving 8 bases between. Looked up from germline, CDR1 is SGHDT and CDR2 is YYEEEE. In DNA, the CDR3 is TGTGCCAGCAGCAACAGTGACTCCTACGAGCAGTACTTC. Residues: CASSNSDSYEQYF.

The chain recombines TRBV7-9 with TRBJ1-1; 8 bases match TRBD1. Trimming at V came to 5 bases and at J to 5 bases, leaving 10 bases not matched to a gene. The CDR3 is 15 residues long. Per the germline V gene, CDR1 is SEHNR and CDR2 is FQNEAQ (reference sequence). The CDR3 protein is CASSAYRGRRTEAFF. The CDR3 nucleotides read TGTGCCAGCAGCGCATACAGGGGGAGGAGAACTGAAGCTTTCTTT.

J is TRBJ1-2 and V is TRBV7-9, with TRBD1 as a possible D gene (6 bases). The CDR3 contains 15 residues. Per the germline V gene, CDR1 is SEHNR and CDR2 is FQNEAQ (reference sequence). V was pared by 1 base and J by 3 bases, with 12 bases between. The CDR3 sequence: CASSLESGHYYGYTF. The DNA of the CDR3 is TGTGCCAGCAGCTTAGAGTCGGGACACTACTATGGCTACACCTTC.

This chain joins TRBV10-2 and TRBJ2-7; D might be TRBD1 (5 bases). Germline V gene lookup returns CDR1 WSHSY and CDR2 SAAADI. Trimming stripped 3 bases from V and 2 bases from J, with 8 bases between. The CDR3 covers 13 residues. As DNA, the CDR3 is TGCGCCAGCAGTGAAGACAGTCCCTACGAGCAGTACTTC. Amino acid sequence: CASSEDSPYEQYF.

V gene TRBV7-2 combines with J gene TRBJ2-4; D possibly corresponds to TRBD2 (5 bases). The CDR3 loop spans 17 amino acids. Trimming removed 5 bases at V and 8 bases at J, with 25 bases between. From germline, CDR1 is SGHTA and CDR2 FQGNSA. DNA for the CDR3: TGTGCCAGCAGCGCACGAGGGTGGGGAGCAGAAGAGGACATTCAGTACTTC. It is translated as CASSARGWGAEEDIQYF.

The rearrangement uses TRBV29-1 and TRBJ1-1, with 7 bases fitting TRBD1. V lost 4 bases to trimming and J lost 4 bases; unmatched junction nucleotides: 6. Germline CDR1 reads SQVTM; CDR2 reads ANQGSEA. The CDR3 is 13 residues long. Written as DNA, the CDR3 is TGCAGCGTTGTGGGGGAGGGGGCCACTGAAGCTTTCTTT. This sequence encodes CSVVGEGATEAFF.

The V and J genes are TRBV4-1 and TRBJ1-5; D possibly corresponds to TRBD1 (6 bases). CDR3 size: 16 residues. From germline, CDR1 is MGHRA and CDR2 YSYEKL. V lost 0 bases and J lost 4, with 13 bases in between. The DNA of the CDR3 is TGCGCCAGCAGCCAAGAATCGGGACAAATAAATCAGCCCCAGCATTTT. This sequence encodes CASSQESGQINQPQHF.

The chain employs TRBV7-9 and TRBJ2-2, with 12 bases that match TRBD1. The CDR3 spans 18 residues. Germline lookup yields CDR1 SEHNR and CDR2 FQNEAQ (reference sequence). V shed 5 bases and J 8 bases; nucleotides not matched to a gene: 15. The DNA of the CDR3 is TGTGCCAGCAGCCCCCCTAGGGTCGGGACAGGGGGCTCTGGGGAGCTGTTTTTT. Its protein is CASSPPRVGTGGSGELFF.

Points on this clone: The sample carries other DNA sequences with the same CDR3. The CDR3 loop reads CASSFPNTGELFF. Here the CDR3 DNA reads TGTGCCAGCAGTTTCCCCAACACCGGGGAGCTGTTTTTT. This chain uses TRBV27 with TRBJ2-2, with D unresolved. CDR3 length equals 13 residues. Per germline, CDR1 MNHEY and CDR2 SMNVEV (reference sequence). The V end was cut by 3 bases, the J end by 2 bases, with 4 bases between.

The gene calls are TRBV10-2 and TRBJ1-5; D unresolved. Germline values: CDR1 WSHSY, CDR2 SAAADI. V lost 3 bases and J 3 bases, leaving 9 bases between the germline ends. This CDR3 contains 14 residues. This CDR3 is CASSELRTNQPQHF. CDR3 DNA sequence: TGCGCCAGCAGTGAATTGAGGACCAATCAGCCCCAGCATTTT.

The rearrangement joins TRBV9 to TRBJ2-1, with 9 bases fitting TRBD1. Germline V gene data show CDR1 as SGDLS and CDR2 as YYNGEE. This CDR3 has 14 amino acids. The trim removed 3 bases at V and 7 bases at J, leaving 5 bases unmatched. The CDR3 region is CASSAGTGMNEQFF. The CDR3 DNA follows: TGTGCCAGCAGCGCTGGGACAGGGATGAATGAGCAGTTCTTC.

V gene TRBV7-7 combines with J gene TRBJ1-4; 7 bases fit TRBD1. V lost 5 bases to trimming and J lost 3 bases; unmatched junction nucleotides: 6. CDR1 and CDR2 (germline): SSHAT, FNYEAQ (reference sequence). The CDR3 covers 15 residues. The CDR3 DNA reads as TGTGCCAGCAGCGCCGGCACAGGGGCTAATGAAAAACTGTTTTTT. Translating it yields CASSAGTGANEKLFF.

This clone was detected only once. The chain has TRBV13 and TRBJ2-4; D is possibly TRBD2 (6 bases). This CDR3 has 15 amino acids. Between the trimmed V and J ends, which lost 6 bases and 8 bases, there was a span of 20 bases. The germline CDR1 and CDR2 sequences are PRHDT and FYEKMQ (reference sequence). CDR3 nucleotides: TGTGCCAGCAGTTCCTTAAGGGACTCTGGGGACATTCAGTACTTC. Protein product: CASSSLRDSGDIQYF.

This chain joins TRBV7-6 and TRBJ1-6, with D possibly TRBD1 on 5 matching bases. V was shortened by 4 bases and J by 8 bases, with 21 bases between the two germline ends. The CDR3 extends over 17 amino acids. Germline CDR1 is SGHVS and CDR2 is FNYEAQ. For the CDR3, the DNA is TGTGCCAGCAGCTCCACCCTACTCCGGGGGGTGGATTCACCCCTCCACTTT. It specifies CASSSTLLRGVDSPLHF. The variable domain in full, completed from reference TRBV7-6 and TRBJ1-6, reads GAGVSQSPRYKVTKRGQDVALRCDPISGHVSLYWYRQALGQGPEFLTYFNYEAQQDKSGLPNDRFSAERPEGSISTLTIQRTEQRDSAMYRCASSSTLLRGVDSPLHFGNGTRLTVT.

The chain uses TRBV6-6 and TRBJ1-1; no clear D. Trimming shortened V by 5 bases and J by 0 bases, and 13 bases separated the two germline ends. Germline V CDR1 and CDR2: MNHNY, SVGAGI (reference sequence). The length of the CDR3 is 15 residues. CDR3 coding DNA: TGTGCCAGCAGTCTACCCCGGCCCTTGAACACTGAAGCTTTCTTT. Translating it yields CASSLPRPLNTEAFF.

This clone was seen only once. The CDR3 DNA reads as TGTGCCAGCAAAGGAGACTACGGGGCCTACAATGAGCAGTTCTTC. Translation gives CASKGDYGAYNEQFF. The chain uses TRBV2 and TRBJ2-1, with D maybe TRBD2 (5 bases). There are 15 residues in the CDR3. V was cut by 7 bases and J by 2 bases, with 15 bases left in between. Per germline, CDR1 SNHLY and CDR2 FYNNEI.